This TCR beta chain came from a study of shared T cell receptors in the human thymus. Per the germline V gene, CDR1 is MDHEN and CDR2 is SYDVKM. CDR3 length: 15 amino acids. The V gene end was trimmed by 6 bases and the J gene end by 1 base; junction bases not matched to a gene: 6. This clone appeared a few times. Method: immunoSEQ multiplex PCR; TCRdb's copy keeps in-frame clones and lacks some. The sample consists of about 380,000 clones, 85% to 95% of them appearing once. The sample was thymocytes. The gene calls are TRBV28 and TRBJ1-2, with 9 nucleotides matching TRBD1. This sequence originates from a human donor. CDR3 protein: CASSSQGALNYGYTF. Here the CDR3 DNA reads TGTGCCAGCAGCTCACAGGGGGCGCTTAACTATGGCTACACCTTC.